This TCR beta chain was captured by sequencing in a study of T-cell reconstitution after alpha-beta-depleted transplantation in children. Study results and caveats: Surviving recipient T cells and intrathymic progenitors accounted for some patients' high TCRbeta diversity at day 60. Once a year had passed after transplant, T-cell counts and diversity came mostly from newly produced T cells.

The CDR3 covers 15 residues. The ends were cut back, 4 bases at V and 3 bases at J, with 16 bases in the middle. CDR1 is LNHDA and CDR2 is SQIVND in the germline V gene (reference sequence). This clonotype was seen a handful of times. Its specificity is not known. The TCRbeta library was prepared with unique molecular identifiers. TCRdb independently ran MiXCR on the PCR reads; one entry per CDR3 protein. The repertoire consists of about 830,000 distinct CDR3 sequences, with roughly 15% occurring once and the leading ten covering about 4.6%. V gene TRBV19 combines with J gene TRBJ2-7, with a tentative D call TRBD2 (5 bases). The sequence derives from a male patient between 10 and 17 years old who had a stem cell transplant for acute lymphoblastic leukemia, so the T cells may come from the graft donor. The material sequenced was PBMCs, mostly from graft donor cells, taken 360 days after TCRalphabeta/CD19-depleted stem cell transplant. Here the CDR3 reads CASSKERSPHYEQYF. DNA of the CDR3: TGTGCCAGTAGTAAGGAGCGGAGCCCACACTACGAGCAGTACTTC. The full variable domain, its missing parts supplied by reference TRBV19 and TRBJ2-7, is DGGITQSPKYLFRKEGQNVTLSCEQNLNHDAMYWYRQDPGQGLRLIYYSQIVNDFQKGDIAEGYSVSREKKESFPLTVTSAQKNPTAFYLCASSKERSPHYEQYFGPGTRLTVT.